This section outlines one T cell receptor (beta chain) sequence together with its context. These data come from a study of T cell changes during pregnancy in multiple sclerosis. In germline, CDR1 is MNHEY, CDR2 SVGAGI. This CDR3 has 13 residues. V was cut by 6 bases and J by 0 bases, with 3 bases left in between. Profiling relied on immunoSEQ multiplex PCR, and the TCRdb table lists in-frame clones only, not all of them. The data hold more than 70,000 clones, with roughly 93% observed a single time. The TCR originated in a female donor with multiple sclerosis, enrolled in a pregnancy study. The J gene is TRBJ2-6, the V gene TRBV6-5; no firm D call. The sample in question was peripheral blood, obtained in the second trimester of pregnancy. The CDR3 loop reads CASRASGANVLTF. The CDR3 DNA sequence: TGTGCCAGCAGGGCCTCTGGGGCCAACGTCCTGACTTTC.